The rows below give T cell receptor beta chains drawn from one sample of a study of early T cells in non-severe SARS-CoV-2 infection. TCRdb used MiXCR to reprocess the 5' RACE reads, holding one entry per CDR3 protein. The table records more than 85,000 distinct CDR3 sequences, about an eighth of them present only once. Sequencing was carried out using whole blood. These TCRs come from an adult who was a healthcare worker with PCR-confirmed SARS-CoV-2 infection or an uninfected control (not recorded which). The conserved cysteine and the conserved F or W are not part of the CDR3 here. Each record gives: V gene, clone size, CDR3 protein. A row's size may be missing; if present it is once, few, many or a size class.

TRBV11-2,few,ASTPAATYEQY
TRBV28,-,ASTGPLAEQY
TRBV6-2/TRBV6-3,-,ASSLFADTQY
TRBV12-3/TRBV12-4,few,ASSYTGGTEAF
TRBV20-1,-,SVGTDTQY
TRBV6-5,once,ASSQLGSTQY
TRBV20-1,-,SARRTGGPGEQY
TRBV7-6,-,ASSTRQGPSSGANVLT
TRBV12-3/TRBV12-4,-,ASSLAGALRLYEQY
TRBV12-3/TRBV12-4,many,ASSFTSGIRNEQF
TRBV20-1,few,SATETGRLNTEAF
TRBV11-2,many,ASSPRLAGVLPDTQY
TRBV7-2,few,ASSLGHTYNEQF
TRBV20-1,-,SARRASGGTEAF
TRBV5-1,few,ASSLKTGDGEKLF
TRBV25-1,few,ASTPTGVETQY
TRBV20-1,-,SARVAGGRYNEQF
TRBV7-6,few,ASSYRESSYNEQF
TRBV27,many,ASSFGNRGGNEQF
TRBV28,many,ASREETGELF